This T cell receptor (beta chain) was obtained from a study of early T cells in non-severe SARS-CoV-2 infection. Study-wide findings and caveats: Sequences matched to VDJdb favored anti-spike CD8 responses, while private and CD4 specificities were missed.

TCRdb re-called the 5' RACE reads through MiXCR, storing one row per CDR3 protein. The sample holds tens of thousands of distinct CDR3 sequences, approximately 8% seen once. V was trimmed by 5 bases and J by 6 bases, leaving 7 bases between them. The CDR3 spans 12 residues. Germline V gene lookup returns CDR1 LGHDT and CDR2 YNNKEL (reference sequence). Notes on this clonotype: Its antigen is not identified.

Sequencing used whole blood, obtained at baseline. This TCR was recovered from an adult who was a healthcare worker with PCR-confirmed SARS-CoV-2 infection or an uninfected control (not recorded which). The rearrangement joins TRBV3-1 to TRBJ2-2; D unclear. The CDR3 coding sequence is TGTGCCAGCAGCAGGTTGTCCGGGGAGCTGTTTTTT. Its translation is CASSRLSGELFF.